These 6 T cell receptor beta chains were all obtained from the same sample, sequenced in a study of T cell responses to AZD1222 COVID-19 vaccine. Method: immunoSEQ multiplex PCR; TCRdb's copy keeps in-frame clones and lacks some. The profile covers roughly 99,000 clones, with roughly 87% appearing a single time and roughly 5% taken by the ten largest. Source: peripheral blood, taken 28 days after the second AZD1222 dose. The receptors shown here come from an adult who received the AZD1222 COVID-19 vaccine.

This chain connects TRBV15 to TRBJ1-4; 9 nucleotides agree with TRBD1. V shed 7 bases and J 8 bases; nucleotides not matched to a gene: 17. Germline lookup yields CDR1 LNHNV and CDR2 YYDKDF (reference sequence). The length of the CDR3 is 17 residues. The CDR3 nucleotides are TGTGCCACCAACAAGCGGACAGGGGCGACGGCAAGGGAAAAACTGTTTTTT. This codes for CATNKRTGATAREKLFF. The full variable domain, completed using reference TRBV15 and TRBJ1-4, is DAMVIQNPRYQVTQFGKPVTLSCSQTLNHNVMYWYQQKSSQAPKLLFHYYDKDFNNEADTPDNFQSRRPNTSFCFLDIRSPGLGDTAMYLCATNKRTGATAREKLFFGSGTQLSVL.

The V and J genes are TRBV3-1 (or the pseudogene TRBV3-2) and TRBJ2-7; no definite D call. The CDR3 totals 15 residues. V lost 1 base and J 0 bases, leaving 10 bases between the germline ends. CDR1 and CDR2 (germline): LGHDT, YNNKEL (reference sequence). Written as DNA, the CDR3 is TGTGCCAGCAGCCAAGGGCAGTTTAGCTCCTACGAGCAGTACTTC. It encodes CASSQGQFSSYEQYF.

The chain couples TRBV3-1 (or the pseudogene TRBV3-2) to TRBJ2-1; D is unclear. Germline lookup yields CDR1 LGHDT and CDR2 YNNKEL (reference sequence). The CDR3 has 19 residues. The ends were cut back, 0 bases at V and 0 bases at J, with 18 bases in the middle. The CDR3 DNA follows: TGTGCCAGCAGCCAAGATGTAGTCTCCGATAAGAGCTCCTACAATGAGCAGTTCTTC. It is translated as CASSQDVVSDKSSYNEQFF.

The chain joins TRBV6-5 to TRBJ1-2; the D is unclear. V lost 4 bases, J lost 2 bases, and 14 bases lay in between. Germline V gene lookup returns CDR1 MNHEY and CDR2 SVGAGI. The CDR3 loop spans 15 amino acids. CDR3 nucleotides: TGTGCCAGCAGTTCCCGGGGAGGGATGAACTATGGCTACACCTTC. This gives the protein CASSSRGGMNYGYTF.

The chain is built from TRBV11-1 and TRBJ2-7; D gene unclear. This CDR3 region has 14 residues. Trimming left V 4 bases short and J 2 bases short, with 12 bases between. The germline V gene encodes CDR1 SGHAT and CDR2 FQDESV (reference sequence). CDR3 in DNA: TGTGCCAGCAGCTCGGGTCCAGGCGCCTACGAGCAGTACTTC. This translates into CASSSGPGAYEQYF.

The gene calls are TRBV28 and TRBJ2-7; D ambiguous. Germline CDR1 and CDR2: MDHEN and SYDVKM. This CDR3 has 13 residues. V was trimmed by 5 bases and J by 0 bases, leaving 8 bases between them. CDR3 nucleotide sequence: TGTGCCAGCAGTAGAGGCAGCTCCTACGAGCAGTACTTC. Its translation: CASSRGSSYEQYF.